The 10 T cell receptor beta chains reported below all come from one sample, sequenced in a study of vaccination and CD4 T cells after COVID-19. No antigens are known for them. Treatment: roughly 10-day PBMC culture with coronavirus spike peptide pools or control peptides (ViraFEST assay). Researchers used the Oncomine TCR Beta short-read assay to sequence DNA from cultured CD4+ T cells. TCRdb processed the PCR reads anew with MiXCR; each CDR3 protein has one entry. This table holds 10,000 to 15,000 distinct CDR3 sequences, roughly 50% found once. The sequenced sample consisted of CD4+ T cells from blood, cultured in vitro. The receptors derive from a human donor who had recovered from COVID-19.

The rearrangement joins TRBV10-3 to TRBJ2-2; 8 bases line up with TRBD2. There are 16 residues in the CDR3. V lost 7 bases and J lost 1; bases outside the gene matches: 8. Per germline, CDR1 ENHRY and CDR2 SYGVKD. The CDR3 region is CAITPREGGNTGELFF. In DNA form, the CDR3 reads TGTGCCATCACCCCCCGGGAGGGGGGGAACACCGGGGAGCTGTTTTTT.

This clonotype was counted only a few times. The chain uses TRBV28 and TRBJ2-7; D gene unclear. Germline assignment: CDR1 MDHEN and CDR2 SYDVKM. The CDR3 spans 13 residues. V lost 3 bases and J 1 base, leaving 7 bases between the germline ends. CDR3 sequence: CASSFRLSYEQYF. In nucleotides, the CDR3 is TGTGCCAGCAGTTTCCGACTGTCCTACGAGCAGTACTTC. Full variable domain (remainder filled in from reference TRBV28 and TRBJ2-7): DVKVTQSSRYLVKRTGEKVFLECVQDMDHENMFWYRQDPGLGLRLIYFSYDVKMKEKGDIPEGYSVSREKKERFSLILESASTNQTSMYLCASSFRLSYEQYFGPGTRLTVT.

DNA of the CDR3: TGTGCCAGTAGTATTAACCAGAGAAGCACAGATACGCAGTATTTT. Protein: CASSINQRSTDTQYF. The chain links TRBV19 to TRBJ2-3; D is ambiguous. Per the germline V gene, CDR1 is LNHDA and CDR2 is SQIVND (reference sequence). This CDR3 contains 15 residues. The V end was cut by 3 bases, the J end by 0 bases, with 10 bases between.

This chain joins TRBV5-3 and TRBJ2-5, with unresolved D. TRBV5-3 is reported as an ORF; its role is uncertain. V lost 8 bases and J 1 base, leaving 9 bases between the germline ends. The CDR3 runs 12 residues. This CDR3 is CASSPLQETQYF. In nucleotides, the CDR3 is TGTGCCAGCAGCCCCCTCCAAGAGACCCAGTACTTC.

In this sample, this clonotype turned up once. The V gene is TRBV6-1, the J gene TRBJ1-5; maybe TRBD1 (6 bases). This CDR3 is 14 amino acids long. Per germline, CDR1 MNHNS and CDR2 SASEGT. The V end was cut by 5 bases, the J end by 2 bases, with 10 bases between. DNA for the CDR3: TGTGCCAGCAGTCTTTCAGGGGGCAATCAGCCCCAGCATTTT. Its translation is CASSLSGGNQPQHF.

This clonotype came up once. The chain couples TRBV28 to TRBJ1-2, with 7 bases aligning to TRBD1. The CDR3 has 14 amino acids. CDR1 is MDHEN, CDR2 SYDVKM, per germline. Unmatched junction bases numbered 5, after V lost 5 bases and J lost 2 bases. The CDR3 bases are TGTGCCAGCAGTCCTGGGACAGTCAACTATGGCTACACCTTC. It codes for CASSPGTVNYGYTF.

This chain uses TRBV7-3 with TRBJ2-3; no definite D call. CDR3 length: 13 amino acids. Germline V gives CDR1 SGHTA, CDR2 FQGTGA. Trimming took 2 bases from V and 5 from J, leaving 8 bases between them. The DNA for the CDR3 is TGTGCCAGCAGCTTACTTTCCGAAGATACGCAGTATTTT. Translation: CASSLLSEDTQYF.

The sample holds a few counts of this clonotype. The rearrangement joins TRBV7-9 to TRBJ2-3, with 9 bases aligning to TRBD2. V lost 4 bases to trimming and J lost 4 bases; unmatched junction nucleotides: 6. This CDR3 is built from 15 residues. In germline, CDR1 is SEHNR, CDR2 FQNEAQ (reference sequence). The CDR3 DNA is TGTGCCAGCAGCTCTGGCGGGGGGGATGCAGATACGCAGTATTTT. Its protein is CASSSGGGDADTQYF.

The V and J genes are TRBV7-2 and TRBJ2-5, with D unresolved. The V and J ends lost 6 bases and 5 bases respectively, with 13 bases between them. This CDR3 spans 13 amino acids. The germline V gene has CDR1 SGHTA and CDR2 FQGNSA. CDR3 protein: CASSWKYLETQYF. Here the CDR3 DNA reads TGTGCCAGCAGTTGGAAGTATCTGGAGACCCAGTACTTC.

This clonotype was seen only a few times. The rearrangement joins TRBV20-1 to TRBJ1-1; 8 bases map to TRBD1. The CDR3 is made up of 17 amino acids. Germline V gene lookup returns CDR1 DFQATT and CDR2 SNEGSKA (reference sequence). Trimming took 6 bases from V and 6 from J; bases not matched to a gene: 21. The CDR3 nucleotides read TGCAGTGCCCGACCCGGGACAGGCTCTTTTTGGGAACCTGAAGCTTTCTTT. Translation gives CSARPGTGSFWEPEAFF.